Detailed here is one TCR beta chain. Its antigen is not known. Germline lookup yields CDR1 MDHEN and CDR2 SYDVKM. The CDR3 has 12 amino acids. V was shortened by 6 bases and J by 11 bases, with 16 bases between the two germline ends. These data belong to a study of cytomegalovirus exposure and HLA in healthy donors. Study outcomes and limitations: HLA-A and HLA-B allele assignments for most subjects were reportedly predicted accurately using TCR beta sequences. Later analysis revealed greater clonal expansion in HLA-associated TCR beta chains than in equally common others.

Both 60 Vbeta primers and 13 Jbeta primers went into the PCR. Assay used: immunoSEQ multiplex PCR; TCRdb lists only in-frame clones, some missing. Among around 100,000 clones listed, around three fifths were seen once. This receptor was taken from a man younger than 40 in good health and CMV-seronegative. Sequencing used PBMCs. The chain uses TRBV28 and TRBJ1-2; D may be TRBD1 (6 bases). CDR3 in amino acids: CASSLTGRGYTF. DNA of the CDR3: TGTGCCAGCAGCCTTACAGGGAGGGGGTACACCTTC.